This TCR beta chain was identified in a study of T cell repertoires in cytomegalovirus infection. This clonotype was seen more than once but under ten times. Its target is not known. TCRdb reprocessed the reads with MiXCR, giving one entry per CDR3 protein. The data contain about a million distinct CDR3 sequences, roughly 30% of them singletons. The CDR3 is made up of 12 amino acids. Trimming removed 4 bases from V and 10 bases from J, with 11 bases in between. This chain connects TRBV12-3 or TRBV12-4 to TRBJ2-1, with D perhaps TRBD1 (5 bases). The sequence was collected from a human donor in good health (CMV status not recorded). Some clones in this sample may be carry-over from other donors' samples. The source material was cultured CD8+ T cells from PBMCs, sampled from culture after CMV antigen stimulation. CDR3 coding DNA: TGTGCCAGCAGTTGGACATCTTCGGAGCAGTTCTTC. This translates into CASSWTSSEQFF.